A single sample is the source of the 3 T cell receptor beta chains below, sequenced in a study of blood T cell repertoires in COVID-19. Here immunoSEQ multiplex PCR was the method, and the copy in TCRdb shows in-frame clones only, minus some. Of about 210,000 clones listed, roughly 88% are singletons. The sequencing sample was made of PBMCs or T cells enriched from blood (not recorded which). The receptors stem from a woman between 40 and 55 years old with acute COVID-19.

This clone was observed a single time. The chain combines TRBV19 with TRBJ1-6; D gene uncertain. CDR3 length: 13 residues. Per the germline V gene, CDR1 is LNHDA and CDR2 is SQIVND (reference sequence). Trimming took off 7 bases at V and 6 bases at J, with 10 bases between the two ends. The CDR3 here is CASNKQINSPLHF. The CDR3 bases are TGTGCCAGTAATAAACAGATTAATTCACCCCTCCACTTT. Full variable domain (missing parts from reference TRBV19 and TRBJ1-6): DGGITQSPKYLFRKEGQNVTLSCEQNLNHDAMYWYRQDPGQGLRLIYYSQIVNDFQKGDIAEGYSVSREKKESFPLTVTSAQKNPTAFYLCASNKQINSPLHFGNGTRLTVT.

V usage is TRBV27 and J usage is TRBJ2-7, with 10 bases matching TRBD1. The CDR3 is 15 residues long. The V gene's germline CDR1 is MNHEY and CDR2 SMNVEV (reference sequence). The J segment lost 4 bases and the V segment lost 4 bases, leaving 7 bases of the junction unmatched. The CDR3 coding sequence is TGTGCCAGCAGTTCGGCCGGGACAGGGGAGTACGAGCAGTACTTC. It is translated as CASSSAGTGEYEQYF.

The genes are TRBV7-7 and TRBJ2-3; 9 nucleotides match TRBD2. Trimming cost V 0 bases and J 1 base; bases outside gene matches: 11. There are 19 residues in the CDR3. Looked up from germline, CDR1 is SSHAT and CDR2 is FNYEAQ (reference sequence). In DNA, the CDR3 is TGTGCCAGCAGCTTAGCGGCTTTATTCCAGCGGGAGGGCACAGATACGCAGTATTTT. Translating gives CASSLAALFQREGTDTQYF. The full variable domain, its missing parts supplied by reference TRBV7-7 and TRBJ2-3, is GAGVSQSPRYKVTKRGQDVTLRCDPISSHATLYWYQQALGQGPEFLTYFNYEAQPDKSGLPSDRFSAERPEGSISTLTIQRTEQRDSAMYRCASSLAALFQREGTDTQYFGPGTRLTVL.